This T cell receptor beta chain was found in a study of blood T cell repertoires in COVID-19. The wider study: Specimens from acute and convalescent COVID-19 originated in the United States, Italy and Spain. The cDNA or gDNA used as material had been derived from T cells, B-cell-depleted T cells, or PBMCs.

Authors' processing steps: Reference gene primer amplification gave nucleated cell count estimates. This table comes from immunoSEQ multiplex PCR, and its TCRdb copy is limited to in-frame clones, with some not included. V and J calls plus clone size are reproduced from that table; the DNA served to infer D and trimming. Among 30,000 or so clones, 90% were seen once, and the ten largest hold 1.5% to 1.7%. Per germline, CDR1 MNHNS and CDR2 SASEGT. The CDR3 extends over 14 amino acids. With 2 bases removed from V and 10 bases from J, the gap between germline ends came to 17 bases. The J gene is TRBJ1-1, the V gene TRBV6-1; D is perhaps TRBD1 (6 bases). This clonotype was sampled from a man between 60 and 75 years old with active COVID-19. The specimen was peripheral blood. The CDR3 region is CASSESGGWVSAFF. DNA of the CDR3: TGTGCCAGCAGTGAAAGTGGGGGCTGGGTTTCAGCTTTCTTT.